Sequencing of this T cell receptor (beta chain) was carried out in a study of human T cells and chemical hapten exposure. Study-wide background: All patients underwent weekly scalp dosing with diphenylcyclopropenone for the full approximately 25-week study.

TCRdb re-called the RACE reads with MiXCR, one entry per CDR3 protein. The data hold about 140,000 distinct CDR3 sequences, with about 10% observed a single time. On this clonotype itself: Its specificity is unknown.

Points from the study as a whole: The study found that PT1 expanded TCR counts correlated positively with patch test score.

Germline CDR1 reads SQVTM; CDR2 reads ANQGSEA. The V and J ends lost 0 bases and 5 bases respectively, with 17 bases between them. This CDR3 spans 15 amino acids. The sample's time point: patch test 2, 6 weeks after DPC sensitization. The sample's treatment: therapeutic diphenylcyclopropenone sensitization with weekly scalp DPC. Total RNA came from unfractionated whole blood. The receptor was derived from a woman aged 45-65 years with alopecia areata. Some clones in this sample may be carry-over from other donors' samples. The sequences come from whole blood, collected in connection with sensitization to the hapten diphenylcyclopropenone (DPC). The chain carries TRBV29-1 and TRBJ2-7; the D is unclear. Written as DNA, the CDR3 is TGCAGCGTTGAAGATCCATGGGGAAGGGCGGACGAGCAGTACTTC. Amino acids: CSVEDPWGRADEQYF.